This T cell receptor (beta chain) derives from a study of shared clonotypes between healthy human individuals. CDR1 and CDR2 (germline): SEHNR, FQNEAQ (reference sequence). The CDR3 consists of 15 residues. Trimming shortened V by 1 base and J by 0 bases, and 8 bases separated the two germline ends. About this clone: This specimen includes other DNA sequences encoding the same CDR3.

The repertoire was sequenced with immunoSEQ multiplex PCR; TCRdb's copy has only in-frame clones and lacks some. Among under 2.5 million clones listed, 85% to 95% were seen once. The TCR sequence derives from a man aged 18-30 years in good health. Some clones in this sample may be carry-over from other donors' samples. The chain has TRBV7-9 and TRBJ2-3; no clear D gene. Sequencing used naive CD4+ T cells from PBMCs. Subset in this sample: CD45RA+ positively selected. The CDR3 DNA sequence: TGTGCCAGCAGCTTAGGCACGGCTAGCACAGATACGCAGTATTTT. It yields the protein CASSLGTASTDTQYF.